A selection of T cell receptor beta chains follows, all from one sample in a study of beta chain features in type 1 diabetes. The table came from immunoSEQ multiplex PCR; TCRdb's copy has only in-frame clones and leaves some out. This repertoire shows around 650,000 clones, over 10% found once; its top ten account for more than 0.1%. The specimen sequenced was naive CD4+ T cells from blood. The receptors originated from a man aged 25 to 40 with type 1 diabetes. Both conserved end residues are part of each CDR3. Each record gives: D gene, clone size, V gene, J gene, CDR3 protein, CDR3 DNA. D genes are given only for firm matches. A row's size may be missing; if present it is once, few, many or a size class.

.	few	TRBV29-1	TRBJ2-1	CSVDRNSGYNEQFF	TGCAGCGTTGACCGCAATTCGGGGTACAATGAGCAGTTCTTC
.	few	TRBV10-3	TRBJ2-7	CAIRDSKKGSYEQYF	TGTGCCATCAGGGACAGTAAGAAAGGGTCCTACGAGCAGTACTTC
.	few	TRBV9	TRBJ2-5	CASSVGNNQETQYF	TGTGCCAGCAGCGTAGGTAACAACCAAGAGACCCAGTACTTC
TRBD1	few	TRBV4-3	TRBJ1-5	CASSPIPVTGPNQPQHF	TGCGCCAGCAGCCCCATTCCAGTGACAGGGCCCAATCAGCCCCAGCATTTT
.	.	TRBV5-6	TRBJ2-7	CASTSGQYEQYF	TGTGCCAGCACCTCCGGACAGTACGAGCAGTACTTC
.	.	TRBV28	TRBJ1-5	CASSRDGFGPQHF	TGTGCCAGCAGCCGAGACGGCTTCGGCCCCCAGCATTTT
TRBD1	.	TRBV28	TRBJ1-5	CASSVQGRNNQPQHF	TGTGCCAGCAGTGTACAGGGGAGGAACAATCAGCCCCAGCATTTT
TRBD1	.	TRBV19	TRBJ1-2	CASSTHLTGVYGYTF	TGTGCCAGTAGTACCCACTTGACAGGGGTCTATGGCTACACCTTC
.	.	TRBV6-1	TRBJ2-7	CASSEALRAVDEQYF	TGTGCCAGCAGTGAAGCGCTAAGGGCCGTGGACGAGCAGTACTTC
.	.	TRBV7-2	TRBJ2-3	CASSSRNGISTDTQYF	TGTGCCAGCAGCTCGCGCAACGGGATTAGCACAGATACGCAGTATTTT
.	few	TRBV11-2	TRBJ2-3	CASSLVLSDTQYF	TGTGCCAGCAGCTTAGTACTCTCAGATACGCAGTATTTT
TRBD1	few	TRBV9	TRBJ2-1	CASSQGTGSYNEQFF	TGTGCCAGCAGCCAAGGGACAGGGAGCTACAATGAGCAGTTCTTC
TRBD2	few	TRBV4-1	TRBJ2-5	CASSNPGGQETQYF	TGCGCCAGCAGCAACCCGGGGGGCCAAGAGACCCAGTACTTC
.	.	TRBV27	TRBJ1-1	CASSLNMNTEAFF	TGTGCCAGCAGTCTCAATATGAACACTGAAGCTTTCTTT
TRBD2	.	TRBV7-8	TRBJ2-5	CASSRSGTGRVLETQYF	TGTGCCAGCAGCCGATCTGGAACCGGGAGGGTCCTAGAGACCCAGTACTTC
.	.	TRBV7-9	TRBJ2-1	CASSPLDYNEQFF	TGTGCCAGCAGCCCCCTCGATTACAATGAGCAGTTCTTC
TRBD1	.	TRBV5-6	TRBJ1-4	CASSLYYRDRGEKLFF	TGTGCCAGCAGCTTGTACTACCGGGACAGGGGTGAAAAACTGTTTTTT
.	.	TRBV7-9	TRBJ2-3	CASSLTRRAGTVRTDTQYF	TGTGCCAGCAGCTTAACACGAAGGGCGGGGACAGTACGCACAGATACGCAGTATTTT
.	.	TRBV30	TRBJ2-1	CAWSVGYNEQFF	TGTGCCTGGAGTGTAGGGTACAATGAGCAGTTCTTC
.	few	TRBV6-5	TRBJ1-2	CASSYLQLYGYTF	TGTGCCAGCAGTTACCTTCAGTTATATGGCTACACCTTC
TRBD1	.	TRBV7-9	TRBJ2-2	CASSLGTGEDTGELFF	TGTGCCAGCAGCCTTGGGACAGGGGAGGACACCGGGGAGCTGTTTTTT
.	few	TRBV15	TRBJ2-7	CATSRDRAGYEQYF	TGTGCCACCAGCAGAGACAGGGCGGGCTACGAGCAGTACTTC
.	.	TRBV11-3	TRBJ1-2	CASSFIGGGYTF	TGTGCCAGCAGCTTCATAGGAGGCGGCTACACCTTC
TRBD2	.	TRBV6-1	TRBJ2-2	CASSARTSGDTGELFF	TGTGCCAGCAGTGCTAGGACTAGCGGAGACACCGGGGAGCTGTTTTTT
.	few	TRBV5-1	TRBJ1-1	CASSFTVNTEAFF	TGCGCCAGCAGCTTCACGGTGAACACTGAAGCTTTCTTT
TRBD1	.	TRBV7-9	TRBJ2-7	CASNHKPGQMPYEQYF	TGTGCCAGCAACCACAAGCCGGGACAGATGCCCTACGAGCAGTACTTC
.	few	TRBV18	TRBJ2-7	CATRDGPYEQYF	TGTGCCACCCGGGACGGACCCTACGAGCAGTACTTC
.	.	TRBV14	TRBJ2-1	CASSQRVGTYNEQFF	TGTGCCAGCAGCCAAAGGGTGGGAACCTACAATGAGCAGTTCTTC
TRBD2	few	TRBV7-2	TRBJ2-5	CASSFSGARETQYF	TGTGCCAGCAGCTTCAGCGGGGCCCGGGAGACCCAGTACTTC
TRBD1	many	TRBV29-1	TRBJ2-2	CSVEVDRGTGELFF	TGCAGCGTTGAAGTGGACAGGGGAACCGGGGAGCTGTTTTTT
.	.	TRBV10-3	TRBJ2-7	CAISERADYEQYF	TGTGCCATCAGTGAAAGGGCGGATTACGAGCAGTACTTC
.	few	TRBV28	TRBJ2-1	CASNVQGRFDEQFF	TGTGCCAGTAACGTGCAGGGTCGCTTCGATGAGCAGTTCTTC
.	.	TRBV7-9	TRBJ1-2	CASSLSGGRGNYGYTF	TGTGCCAGCAGCTTATCCGGGGGTCGAGGGAACTATGGCTACACCTTC
.	few	TRBV9	TRBJ1-2	CASSGGTRNGANYGYTF	TGTGCCAGCAGCGGCGGGACACGAAATGGAGCTAACTATGGCTACACCTTC
TRBD1	few	TRBV18	TRBJ1-2	CASAGQGYGYTF	TGTGCCAGCGCTGGACAGGGATATGGCTACACCTTC
.	.	TRBV14	TRBJ1-2	CASSQQAYGYTF	TGTGCCAGCAGCCAGCAGGCTTATGGCTACACCTTC
TRBD1	few	TRBV5-1	TRBJ2-1	CASSRGQESSYNEQFF	TGCGCCAGCAGCAGGGGACAGGAAAGCTCCTACAATGAGCAGTTCTTC
.	few	TRBV25-1	TRBJ2-7	CASSPPGGVSDEQYF	TGTGCCAGCAGTCCTCCAGGGGGGGTGTCCGACGAGCAGTACTTC
.	few	TRBV29-1	TRBJ2-6	CSVTQTESGANVLTF	TGCAGCGTAACCCAGACGGAGTCTGGGGCCAACGTCCTGACTTTC
.	.	TRBV6-1	TRBJ2-1	CASSELSEEESYNEQFF	TGTGCCAGCAGTGAATTATCTGAGGAGGAATCCTACAATGAGCAGTTCTTC
.	.	TRBV9	TRBJ2-2	CASSVDGRGRTGELFF	TGTGCCAGCAGCGTAGACGGAAGAGGGCGGACCGGGGAGCTGTTTTTT
.	few	TRBV7-2	TRBJ2-7	CASSLSPVAGYEQYF	TGTGCCAGCAGCTTAAGCCCAGTCGCAGGGTACGAGCAGTACTTC
TRBD1	.	TRBV9	TRBJ2-1	CASSVEGGTYNEQFF	TGTGCCAGCAGCGTAGAAGGGGGCACGTACAATGAGCAGTTCTTC
TRBD1	few	TRBV5-1	TRBJ1-2	CASSLGDRNLRGYTF	TGCGCCAGCAGCTTGGGGGACAGAAACCTGCGTGGCTACACCTTC
.	.	TRBV7-9	TRBJ2-7	CASSSVTYEQYF	TGTGCCAGCAGTTCGGTTACATACGAGCAGTACTTC
.	.	TRBV29-1	TRBJ2-1	CSVGSLEDYNEQFF	TGCAGCGTCGGGTCCTTGGAGGATTACAATGAGCAGTTCTTC
TRBD2	few	TRBV5-4	TRBJ2-5	CASSFPSGGHETQYF	TGTGCCAGCAGCTTTCCTAGCGGGGGGCACGAGACCCAGTACTTC
.	few	TRBV5-4	TRBJ2-1	CASSPAIGSSYNEQFF	TGTGCCAGCAGCCCTGCGATCGGGAGCTCCTACAATGAGCAGTTCTTC
TRBD1	.	TRBV7-9	TRBJ2-5	CASSLKTGQGIQTQYF	TGTGCCAGCAGCTTAAAGACGGGACAGGGTATTCAGACCCAGTACTTC
TRBD1	few	TRBV12-5	TRBJ1-5	CASGLVRSPGQGTIQPHQPQHF	TGTGCTAGTGGTTTGGTTAGGTCGCCGGGACAGGGGACTATCCAACCCCATCAGCCCCAGCATTTT
.	once	TRBV14	TRBJ1-1	CASSQLFRDTEAFF	TGTGCCAGCAGCCAGTTATTCAGGGACACTGAAGCTTTCTTT
.	few	TRBV27	TRBJ1-1	CASSPRDITEAFF	TGTGCCAGCAGTCCCCGGGACATAACTGAAGCTTTCTTT
.	.	TRBV25-1	TRBJ2-3	CASSEFDTQYF	TGTGCCAGCAGTGAATTTGATACGCAGTATTTT
.	.	TRBV6-5	TRBJ1-1	CASSYPPEAFF	TGTGCCAGCAGTTACCCGCCGGAAGCTTTCTTT